The rows below give T cell receptor beta chains drawn from one sample of a study of shared clonotypes between healthy human individuals. Method: immunoSEQ multiplex PCR; TCRdb's copy keeps in-frame clones and lacks some. Among roughly 1,100,000 clones listed, more than 60% were seen once. The sequenced sample consisted of memory CD4+ T cells sorted from blood. The receptors were gathered from a young man in good health. Each CDR3 is given with its conserved first and last residue. D genes are given only for firm matches. The size field is filled for only some rows; it gives once, few, many or a size class.

j_gene: TRBJ1-2
abundance: -
d_gene: -
v_gene: TRBV6-5
CDR3nt: TGTGCCAGCAACGAACTTGGCGGCTATGGCTACACCTTC
CDR3aa: CASNELGGYGYTF

j_gene: TRBJ2-1
abundance: once
d_gene: -
v_gene: TRBV27
CDR3nt: TGTGCCAGCACCAAGACAGCAACCTATAGCTCCTACAATGAGCAGTTCTTC
CDR3aa: CASTKTATYSSYNEQFF

j_gene: TRBJ2-3
abundance: -
d_gene: -
v_gene: TRBV18
CDR3nt: TGTGCCAGCTCACCACTCGGGGGCCACACCACAGATACGCAGTATTTT
CDR3aa: CASSPLGGHTTDTQYF

j_gene: TRBJ2-6
abundance: -
d_gene: -
v_gene: TRBV18
CDR3nt: TGTGCCAGCTCACCGCAGTCCGGGGCCAACGTCCTGACTTTC
CDR3aa: CASSPQSGANVLTF

j_gene: TRBJ2-7
abundance: -
d_gene: -
v_gene: TRBV4-1
CDR3nt: TGCGCCAGCAGCCAAAGTCGGGAGCAGTACTTC
CDR3aa: CASSQSREQYF

j_gene: TRBJ2-2
abundance: -
d_gene: -
v_gene: TRBV12-5
CDR3nt: TGTGCTAGTGGTTTGGTACCCGGGGAGCTGTTTTTT
CDR3aa: CASGLVPGELFF

j_gene: TRBJ2-3
abundance: -
d_gene: -
v_gene: TRBV5-1
CDR3nt: TGCGCCAGCAGCTTGGGACGGGATACGCAGTATTTT
CDR3aa: CASSLGRDTQYF

j_gene: TRBJ2-3
abundance: -
d_gene: -
v_gene: TRBV28
CDR3nt: TGTGCCATCTCAGGTCTTAATAGCACAGATACGCAGTATTTT
CDR3aa: CAISGLNSTDTQYF

j_gene: TRBJ2-1
abundance: -
d_gene: TRBD2
v_gene: TRBV6-1
CDR3nt: TGTGCCAGCAGTGAAGCGGGACTAGCGGGAGATCAGAGGAATGAGCAGTTCTTC
CDR3aa: CASSEAGLAGDQRNEQFF

j_gene: TRBJ2-2
abundance: few
d_gene: -
v_gene: TRBV27
CDR3nt: TGTGCCAGCAGTTCGGGGTCTGCTGGGTGGGGCGGGGAGCTGTTTTTT
CDR3aa: CASSSGSAGWGGELFF

j_gene: TRBJ2-7
abundance: -
d_gene: TRBD1
v_gene: TRBV28
CDR3nt: TGTGCCAGCAGACCCGGGACAGGGGTTTTCGGCGAGCAGTACTTC
CDR3aa: CASRPGTGVFGEQYF

j_gene: TRBJ1-5
abundance: few
d_gene: -
v_gene: TRBV5-8
CDR3nt: TGTGCCAGCAGCCTCGCAGCGACCGCGCCCCAGCATTTT
CDR3aa: CASSLAATAPQHF

j_gene: TRBJ1-2
abundance: -
d_gene: -
v_gene: TRBV2
CDR3nt: TGTGCCAGCGGGGGCAGGACTGAGAACTATGGCTACACCTTC
CDR3aa: CASGGRTENYGYTF

j_gene: TRBJ2-3
abundance: -
d_gene: -
v_gene: TRBV7-9
CDR3nt: TGTGCCAGCAGCTCTCTTTCGAGCACAGATACGCAGTATTTT
CDR3aa: CASSSLSSTDTQYF

j_gene: TRBJ2-5
abundance: -
d_gene: TRBD1
v_gene: TRBV5-5
CDR3nt: TGTGCCAGCAGCCGGGGGACAGGGGCTGAGACCCAGTACTTC
CDR3aa: CASSRGTGAETQYF

j_gene: TRBJ2-4
abundance: -
d_gene: -
v_gene: TRBV7-8
CDR3nt: TGTGCCAGCAGCTCGCCCGGGACTGGGGGAAACATTCAGTACTTC
CDR3aa: CASSSPGTGGNIQYF

j_gene: TRBJ2-3
abundance: -
d_gene: TRBD2
v_gene: TRBV7-6
CDR3nt: TGTGCCAGCAGCTTAGCGGGAGGGAACACAGATACGCAGTATTTT
CDR3aa: CASSLAGGNTDTQYF

j_gene: TRBJ2-1
abundance: -
d_gene: TRBD2
v_gene: TRBV5-4
CDR3nt: TGTGCCAGCAGCTTGAGACTAGCGGCCAATGAGCAGTTCTTC
CDR3aa: CASSLRLAANEQFF

j_gene: TRBJ2-1
abundance: few
d_gene: TRBD2
v_gene: TRBV11-2
CDR3nt: TGTGCCAGCAGCGCCGGGACTAGCGGCTCCTACAATGAGCAGTTCTTC
CDR3aa: CASSAGTSGSYNEQFF

j_gene: TRBJ2-5
abundance: -
d_gene: TRBD1
v_gene: TRBV2
CDR3nt: TGTGCCAGCAGCCGGGACAGGGGACAAGAGACCCAGTACTTC
CDR3aa: CASSRDRGQETQYF

j_gene: TRBJ2-1
abundance: -
d_gene: TRBD1
v_gene: TRBV10-2
CDR3nt: TGCGCCAGCAGTGCCTTCGGGACAGGGGCAAACAATGAGCAGTTCTTC
CDR3aa: CASSAFGTGANNEQFF

j_gene: TRBJ2-3
abundance: -
d_gene: -
v_gene: TRBV7-8
CDR3nt: TGTGCCAGCAGCTTACTCAGCCAATTTTCGGGAGATACGCAGTATTTT
CDR3aa: CASSLLSQFSGDTQYF

j_gene: TRBJ2-3
abundance: -
d_gene: -
v_gene: TRBV5-1
CDR3nt: TGCGCCAGCAGTACAGACGGACTTCTCACAGATACGCAGTATTTT
CDR3aa: CASSTDGLLTDTQYF

j_gene: TRBJ1-6
abundance: -
d_gene: -
v_gene: TRBV4-3
CDR3nt: TGCGCCAGCAGCCAAGATTATGATTCACCCCTCCACTTT
CDR3aa: CASSQDYDSPLHF

j_gene: TRBJ1-2
abundance: -
d_gene: -
v_gene: TRBV11-2
CDR3nt: TGTGCCAGCAGCCCTATAGGGGGGAGACGCTATGGCTACACCTTC
CDR3aa: CASSPIGGRRYGYTF

j_gene: TRBJ2-3
abundance: once
d_gene: TRBD2
v_gene: TRBV5-1
CDR3nt: TGCGCCAGCAGCTTTGGTCAGCGGGAAAGCACAGATACGCAGTATTTT
CDR3aa: CASSFGQRESTDTQYF

j_gene: TRBJ2-7
abundance: once
d_gene: TRBD2
v_gene: TRBV7-2
CDR3nt: TGTGCCAGCAGCTTAGCTGGGACTAGCGGCTCCGAGCAGTACTTC
CDR3aa: CASSLAGTSGSEQYF

j_gene: TRBJ2-1
abundance: -
d_gene: -
v_gene: TRBV16
CDR3nt: TGTGCCAGCAGCCAATCGGGTGGAAATGAGCAGTTCTTC
CDR3aa: CASSQSGGNEQFF

j_gene: TRBJ2-7
abundance: -
d_gene: -
v_gene: TRBV5-1
CDR3nt: TGCGCCAGCAGGGCTACGGGCGACGAGCAGTACTTC
CDR3aa: CASRATGDEQYF

j_gene: TRBJ2-2
abundance: few
d_gene: -
v_gene: TRBV5-8
CDR3nt: TGTGCCAGCACCATCGAGGGACGGAACACCGGGGAGCTGTTTTTT
CDR3aa: CASTIEGRNTGELFF

j_gene: TRBJ2-7
abundance: -
d_gene: TRBD1
v_gene: TRBV10-3
CDR3nt: TGTGCCATCAGCCCCGACAGGGGGATTTCCTACGAGCAGTACTTC
CDR3aa: CAISPDRGISYEQYF

j_gene: TRBJ2-3
abundance: few
d_gene: -
v_gene: TRBV6-5
CDR3nt: TGTGCCAGCAGGTTGGGACGGAACACAGATACGCAGTATTTT
CDR3aa: CASRLGRNTDTQYF

j_gene: TRBJ2-7
abundance: -
d_gene: TRBD1
v_gene: TRBV7-2
CDR3nt: TGTGCCAGCAGCTTAGCTACCGGGACAGGGGGCTACGAGCAGTACTTC
CDR3aa: CASSLATGTGGYEQYF

j_gene: TRBJ2-6
abundance: -
d_gene: -
v_gene: TRBV6-6
CDR3nt: TGTGCCAGCATTCCGGGATCAAAGGGAGCCAACGTCCTGACTTTC
CDR3aa: CASIPGSKGANVLTF

j_gene: TRBJ2-5
abundance: -
d_gene: -
v_gene: TRBV5-1
CDR3nt: TGCGCCAGCAGCTTGTCCCGGGACATTCATGAGACCCAGTACTTC
CDR3aa: CASSLSRDIHETQYF

j_gene: TRBJ1-2
abundance: -
d_gene: -
v_gene: TRBV6-5
CDR3nt: TGTGCCAGCAGCCGAGCTGAAGGGGGAGGCGGCTACACCTTC
CDR3aa: CASSRAEGGGGYTF

j_gene: TRBJ2-7
abundance: -
d_gene: TRBD1
v_gene: TRBV10-3
CDR3nt: TGTGCCATCAGTGAGTTCCTTACCGGGACAGGGCTAGGGCAGTACTTC
CDR3aa: CAISEFLTGTGLGQYF

j_gene: TRBJ2-7
abundance: -
d_gene: TRBD2
v_gene: TRBV27
CDR3nt: TGTGCCAGCAGTTTAGGTCGCGCTAGCGGGGGCTACGAGCAGTACTTC
CDR3aa: CASSLGRASGGYEQYF

j_gene: TRBJ2-5
abundance: -
d_gene: TRBD2
v_gene: TRBV5-4
CDR3nt: TGTGCCAGCAGCTCCGATAGCGGGAGGGCCGTGAAGACCCAGTACTTC
CDR3aa: CASSSDSGRAVKTQYF

j_gene: TRBJ1-5
abundance: once
d_gene: TRBD1
v_gene: TRBV11-3
CDR3nt: TGTGCCAGCAGCCTTGAGCCGGGACAGGGTAATCTCTATAGCAATCAGCCCCAGCATTTT
CDR3aa: CASSLEPGQGNLYSNQPQHF

j_gene: TRBJ2-5
abundance: -
d_gene: TRBD2
v_gene: TRBV27
CDR3nt: TGTGCCAGCAGAAAACTACATAGCGGGAGGGTTCAAGAGACCCAGTACTTC
CDR3aa: CASRKLHSGRVQETQYF

j_gene: TRBJ2-7
abundance: few
d_gene: -
v_gene: TRBV19
CDR3nt: TGTGCCAGTAGTAGTTCCTGGAGTACCTCCTACGAGCAGTACTTC
CDR3aa: CASSSSWSTSYEQYF

j_gene: TRBJ1-5
abundance: -
d_gene: -
v_gene: TRBV28
CDR3nt: TGTGCCAGCAGTTTAAACAGGTACAGCAATCAGCCCCAGCATTTT
CDR3aa: CASSLNRYSNQPQHF

j_gene: TRBJ2-2
abundance: -
d_gene: TRBD2
v_gene: TRBV19
CDR3nt: TGTGCCACCGCACCTGGGAGGGCCGGGGAGCTGTTTTTT
CDR3aa: CATAPGRAGELFF

j_gene: TRBJ1-6
abundance: -
d_gene: -
v_gene: TRBV14
CDR3nt: TGTGCCAGCAGCCAACGGGGACCTCATAATTCACCCCTCCACTTT
CDR3aa: CASSQRGPHNSPLHF